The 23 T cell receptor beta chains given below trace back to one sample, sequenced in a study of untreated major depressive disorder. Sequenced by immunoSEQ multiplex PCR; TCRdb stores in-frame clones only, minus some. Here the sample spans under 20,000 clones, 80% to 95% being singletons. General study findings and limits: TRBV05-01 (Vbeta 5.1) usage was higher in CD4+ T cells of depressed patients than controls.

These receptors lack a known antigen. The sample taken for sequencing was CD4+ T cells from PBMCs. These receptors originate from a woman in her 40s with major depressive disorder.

DNA for the CDR3: TGTGCCAGCTCACCGGGACGTCTTTCGGGAGGCTACACCTTC. Amino acids: CASSPGRLSGGYTF. The chain combines TRBV18 with TRBJ1-2; the D gene is possibly TRBD1 (5 bases). The V end was cut by 3 bases, the J end by 8 bases, with 16 bases between. The CDR3 runs 14 residues. Germline values: CDR1 KGHSH, CDR2 LQKENI.

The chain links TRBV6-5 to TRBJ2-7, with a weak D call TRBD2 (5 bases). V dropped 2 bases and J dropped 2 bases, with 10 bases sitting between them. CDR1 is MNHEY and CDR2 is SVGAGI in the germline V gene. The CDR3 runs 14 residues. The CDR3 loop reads CASSYVRVTYEQYF. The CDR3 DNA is TGTGCCAGCAGTTACGTGAGGGTTACCTACGAGCAGTACTTC.

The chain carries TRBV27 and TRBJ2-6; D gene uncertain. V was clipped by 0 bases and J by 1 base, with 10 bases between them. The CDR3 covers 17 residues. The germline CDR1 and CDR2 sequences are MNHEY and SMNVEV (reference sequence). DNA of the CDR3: TGTGCCAGCAGTTTATCAGGCCTTAGGTCTGGGGCCAACGTCCTGACTTTC. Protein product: CASSLSGLRSGANVLTF.

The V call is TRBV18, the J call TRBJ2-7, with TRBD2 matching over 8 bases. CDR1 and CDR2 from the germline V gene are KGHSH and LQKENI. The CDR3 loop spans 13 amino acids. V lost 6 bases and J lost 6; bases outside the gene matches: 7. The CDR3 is CASSPIAGPEQYV. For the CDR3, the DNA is TGTGCCAGCTCCCCAATAGCGGGGCCCGAGCAGTACGTC.

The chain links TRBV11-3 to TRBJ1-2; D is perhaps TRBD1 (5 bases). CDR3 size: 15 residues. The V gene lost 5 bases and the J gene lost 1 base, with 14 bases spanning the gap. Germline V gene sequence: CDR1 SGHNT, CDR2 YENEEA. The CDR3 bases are TGTGCCAGCAGCCCATCATGGGGCAGTAACTATGGCTACACCTTC. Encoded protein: CASSPSWGSNYGYTF.

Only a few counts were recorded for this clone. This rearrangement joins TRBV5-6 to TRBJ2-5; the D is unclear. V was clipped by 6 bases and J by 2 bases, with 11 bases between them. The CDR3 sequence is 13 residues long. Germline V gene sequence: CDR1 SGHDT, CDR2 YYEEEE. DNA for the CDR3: TGTGCCAGCATTCACAGAGATCAAGAGACCCAGTACTTC. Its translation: CASIHRDQETQYF.

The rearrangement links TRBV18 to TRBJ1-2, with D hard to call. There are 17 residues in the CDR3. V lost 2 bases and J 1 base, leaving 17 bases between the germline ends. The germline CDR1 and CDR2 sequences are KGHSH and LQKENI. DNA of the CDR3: TGTGCCAGCTCACCAAAGATTGCACCAGGAATTAACTATGGCTACACCTTC. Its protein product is CASSPKIAPGINYGYTF.

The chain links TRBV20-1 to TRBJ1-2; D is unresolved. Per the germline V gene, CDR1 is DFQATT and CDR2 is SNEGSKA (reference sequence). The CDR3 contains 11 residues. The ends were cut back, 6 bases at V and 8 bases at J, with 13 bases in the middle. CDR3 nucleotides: TGCAGTGCCGGCCCCGATCGAGGCTACACCTTC. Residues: CSAGPDRGYTF.

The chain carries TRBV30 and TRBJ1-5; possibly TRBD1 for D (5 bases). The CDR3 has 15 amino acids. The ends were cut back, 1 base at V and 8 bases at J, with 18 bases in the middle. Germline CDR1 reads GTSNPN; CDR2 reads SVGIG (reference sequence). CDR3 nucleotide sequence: TGTGCCTGGAGTGCTTTCTTAACAGGAACCGAGCCCCAGCATTTT. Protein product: CAWSAFLTGTEPQHF. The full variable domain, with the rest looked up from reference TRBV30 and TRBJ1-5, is SQTIHQWPATLVQPVGSPLSLECTVEGTSNPNLYWYRQAAGRGLQLLFYSVGIGQISSEVPQNLSASRPQDRQFILSSKKLLLSDSGFYLCAWSAFLTGTEPQHFGDGTRLSIL.

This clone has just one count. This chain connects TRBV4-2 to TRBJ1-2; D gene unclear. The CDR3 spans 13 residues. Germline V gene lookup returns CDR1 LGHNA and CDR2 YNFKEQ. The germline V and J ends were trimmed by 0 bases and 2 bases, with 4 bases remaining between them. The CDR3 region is CASSQDPNYGYTF. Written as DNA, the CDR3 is TGTGCCAGCAGCCAAGACCCCAACTATGGCTACACCTTC.

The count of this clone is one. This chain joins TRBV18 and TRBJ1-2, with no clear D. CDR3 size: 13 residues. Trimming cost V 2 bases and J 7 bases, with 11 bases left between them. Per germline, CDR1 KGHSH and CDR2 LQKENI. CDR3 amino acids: CASSPKVGGGYTF. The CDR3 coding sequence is TGTGCCAGCTCACCAAAAGTCGGAGGTGGCTACACCTTC. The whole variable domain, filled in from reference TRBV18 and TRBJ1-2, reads NAGVMQNPRHLVRRRGQEARLRCSPMKGHSHVYWYRQLPEEGLKFMVYLQKENIIDESGMPKERFSAEFPKEGPSILRIQQVVRGDSAAYFCASSPKVGGGYTFGSGTRLTVV.

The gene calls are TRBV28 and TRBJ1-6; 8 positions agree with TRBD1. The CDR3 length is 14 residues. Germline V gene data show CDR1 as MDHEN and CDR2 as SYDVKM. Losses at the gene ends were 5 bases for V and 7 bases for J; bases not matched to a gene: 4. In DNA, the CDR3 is TGTGCCAGCAGTGTCACAGGGGGGAATTCACCCCTCCACTTT. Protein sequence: CASSVTGGNSPLHF.

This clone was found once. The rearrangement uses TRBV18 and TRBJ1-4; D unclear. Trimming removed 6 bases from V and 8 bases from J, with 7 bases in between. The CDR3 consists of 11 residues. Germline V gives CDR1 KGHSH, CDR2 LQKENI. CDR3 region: CASSSKEKLFF. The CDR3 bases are TGTGCCAGCTCCTCAAAGGAAAAACTGTTTTTT.

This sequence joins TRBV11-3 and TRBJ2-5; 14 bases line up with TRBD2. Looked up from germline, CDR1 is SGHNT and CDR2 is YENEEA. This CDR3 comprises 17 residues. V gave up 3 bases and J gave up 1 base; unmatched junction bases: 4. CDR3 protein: CASSLGGTSGGQETQYF. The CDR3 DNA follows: TGTGCCAGCAGCTTGGGCGGGACTAGCGGGGGCCAAGAGACCCAGTACTTC.

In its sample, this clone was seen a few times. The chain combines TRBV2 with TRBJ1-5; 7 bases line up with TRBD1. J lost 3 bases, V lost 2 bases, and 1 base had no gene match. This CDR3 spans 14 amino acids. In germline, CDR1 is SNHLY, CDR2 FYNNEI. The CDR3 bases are TGTGCCAGCAGTGAACAGGGGGTCAATCAGCCCCAGCATTTT. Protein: CASSEQGVNQPQHF.

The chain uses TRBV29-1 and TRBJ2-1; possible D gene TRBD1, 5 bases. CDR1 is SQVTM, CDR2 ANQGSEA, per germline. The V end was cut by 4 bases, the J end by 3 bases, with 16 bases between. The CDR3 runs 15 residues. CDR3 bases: TGCAGCGTTGTTTTGGGGCCAGGTTACTACAATGAGCAGTTCTTC. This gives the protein CSVVLGPGYYNEQFF.

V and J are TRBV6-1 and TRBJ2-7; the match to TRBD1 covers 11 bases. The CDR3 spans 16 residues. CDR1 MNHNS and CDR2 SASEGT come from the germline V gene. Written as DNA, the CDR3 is TGTGCCAGCAATGAAGAAGCCGGGACAGGGGGCTACGAGCAGTACGTC. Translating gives CASNEEAGTGGYEQYV.

Here the CDR3 reads CASSLAGTYEQYF. The CDR3, as DNA: TGTGCCAGCAGCTTGGCAGGGACCTACGAGCAGTACTTC. The chain joins TRBV5-6 to TRBJ2-7, with a weak D call TRBD1 (5 bases). The CDR3 totals 13 residues. Germline V gene sequence: CDR1 SGHDT, CDR2 YYEEEE. V was pared by 0 bases and J by 2 bases, with 6 bases between.

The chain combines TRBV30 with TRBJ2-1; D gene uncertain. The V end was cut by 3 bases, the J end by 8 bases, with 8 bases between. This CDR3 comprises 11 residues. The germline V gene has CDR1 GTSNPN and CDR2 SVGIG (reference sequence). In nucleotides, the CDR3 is TGTGCCTGGAGCCCCACTTATGAGCAGTTCTTC. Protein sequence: CAWSPTYEQFF.

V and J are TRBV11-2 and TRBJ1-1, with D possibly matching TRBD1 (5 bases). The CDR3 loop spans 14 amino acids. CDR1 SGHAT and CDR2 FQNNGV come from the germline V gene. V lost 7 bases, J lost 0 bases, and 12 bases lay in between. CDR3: CASNPTVMNTEAFF. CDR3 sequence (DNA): TGTGCCAGCAACCCGACAGTTATGAACACTGAAGCTTTCTTT. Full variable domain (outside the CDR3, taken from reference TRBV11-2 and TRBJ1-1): EAGVAQSPRYKIIEKRQSVAFWCNPISGHATLYWYQQILGQGPKLLIQFQNNGVVDDSQLPKDRFSAERLKGVDSTLKIQPAKLEDSAVYLCASNPTVMNTEAFFGQGTRLTVV.

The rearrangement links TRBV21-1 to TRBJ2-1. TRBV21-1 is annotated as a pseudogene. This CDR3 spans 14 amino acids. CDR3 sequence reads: CASSGWSFDNEQFF. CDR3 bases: TGTGCCAGCAGTGGATGGTCATTTGACAATGAGCAGTTCTTC.

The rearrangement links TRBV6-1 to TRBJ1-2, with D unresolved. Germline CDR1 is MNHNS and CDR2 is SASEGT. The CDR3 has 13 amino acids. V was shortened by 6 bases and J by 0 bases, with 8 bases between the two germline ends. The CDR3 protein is CASRGLANYGYTF. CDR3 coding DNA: TGTGCCAGCAGAGGGCTAGCTAACTATGGCTACACCTTC.

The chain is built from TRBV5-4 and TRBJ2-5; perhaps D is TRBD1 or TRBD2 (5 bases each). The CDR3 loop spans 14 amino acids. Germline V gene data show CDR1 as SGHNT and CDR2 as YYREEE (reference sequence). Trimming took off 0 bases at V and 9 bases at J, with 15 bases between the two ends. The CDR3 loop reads CASSLATTLGAQYF. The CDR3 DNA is TGTGCCAGCAGCTTGGCCACTACGTTGGGGGCCCAGTACTTC.